This TCR beta chain emerged from a study of shared clonotypes between healthy human individuals. V lost 8 bases and J 1 base, leaving 12 bases between the germline ends. CDR1 is LNHNV and CDR2 is YYDKDF in the germline V gene (reference sequence). The CDR3 runs 13 residues. The DNA input per sorted-subset replicate PCR was 200 ng, corresponding to some 30,000 T cell genomes. Sequencing was performed with immunoSEQ multiplex PCR; in TCRdb, only in-frame clones are kept and a portion is missing. This table holds about 330,000 clones, approximately 74% found once. This chain uses TRBV15 with TRBJ2-7; D is ambiguous. The source material was memory CD4+ T cells sorted from blood. Stated subset: CD45RA-negative fraction. The sequence derives from a man aged 25 to 40 in good health. This CDR3 reads CATGLVSSYEQYF. The CDR3 DNA reads TGTGCCACCGGGCTAGTGTCTTCCTACGAGCAGTACTTC.